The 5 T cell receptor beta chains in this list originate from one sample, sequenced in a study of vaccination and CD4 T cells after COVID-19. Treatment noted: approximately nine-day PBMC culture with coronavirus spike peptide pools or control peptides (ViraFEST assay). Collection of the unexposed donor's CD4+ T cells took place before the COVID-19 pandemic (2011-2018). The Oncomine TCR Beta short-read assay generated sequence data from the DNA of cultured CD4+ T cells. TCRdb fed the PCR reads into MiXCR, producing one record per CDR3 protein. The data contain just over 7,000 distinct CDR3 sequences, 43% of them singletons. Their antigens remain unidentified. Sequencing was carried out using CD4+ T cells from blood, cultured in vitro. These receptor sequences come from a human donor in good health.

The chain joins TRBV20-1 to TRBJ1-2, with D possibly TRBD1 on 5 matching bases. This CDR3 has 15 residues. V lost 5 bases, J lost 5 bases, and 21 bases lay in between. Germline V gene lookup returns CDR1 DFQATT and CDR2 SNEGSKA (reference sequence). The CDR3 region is CSARERGEYQYGYTF. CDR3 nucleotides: TGCAGTGCTCGCGAGAGAGGGGAGTACCAATATGGCTACACCTTC.

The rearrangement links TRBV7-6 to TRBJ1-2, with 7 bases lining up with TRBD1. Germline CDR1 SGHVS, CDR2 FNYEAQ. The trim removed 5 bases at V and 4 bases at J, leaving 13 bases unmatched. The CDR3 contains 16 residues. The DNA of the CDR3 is TGTGCCAGCAGCGACATCGACTGGACAGGAGCCTATGGCTACACCTTC. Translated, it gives CASSDIDWTGAYGYTF.

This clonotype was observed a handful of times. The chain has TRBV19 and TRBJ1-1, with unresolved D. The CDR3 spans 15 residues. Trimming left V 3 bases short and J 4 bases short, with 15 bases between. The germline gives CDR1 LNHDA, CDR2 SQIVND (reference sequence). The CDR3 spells CASSITPGSRTEAFF. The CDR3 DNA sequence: TGTGCCAGTAGTATCACACCGGGATCTCGCACTGAAGCTTTCTTT.

The CDR3, as DNA: TGTGCCAGCAGCCAACGACAGGGTTCCTACGAGCAGTACTTC. Translated, it gives CASSQRQGSYEQYF. The chain joins TRBV14 to TRBJ2-7; 7 nucleotides agree with TRBD1. The CDR3 is 14 amino acids. Germline CDR1 is SGHDN and CDR2 is FVKESK. V lost 2 bases and J lost 1; bases outside the gene matches: 2.

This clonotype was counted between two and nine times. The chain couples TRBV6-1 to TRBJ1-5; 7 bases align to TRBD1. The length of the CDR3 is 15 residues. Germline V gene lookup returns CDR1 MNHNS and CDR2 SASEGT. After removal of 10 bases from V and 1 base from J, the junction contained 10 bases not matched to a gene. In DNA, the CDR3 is TGTGCCACCAAAAACTCACAGGGGAGCAATCAGCCCCAGCATTTT. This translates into CATKNSQGSNQPQHF.